The next 22 T cell receptor beta chains were all read from a single sample in a study of post-analysis software for immune sequencing data (dated by TCRdb to between 2014 and 2017). What the study reported, not specific to this receptor: Significantly higher frequencies in patients than in controls were found for roughly 5 TRBV segments, including TRBV5-6, TRBV5-1 and TRBV20-1.

The antigens for these receptors are not known. Preparation of the library involved PCR. This sample was sequenced with an Illumina HiSeq 2500. To reduce PCR and sequencing biases, unique molecular identifiers were built into the TCR beta cDNA libraries. Through fastp at Q25 and MiXCR, TCRdb rebuilt clones from the public reads, retaining in-frame beta chains. Here each entry gathers all rows of one CDR3 protein and keeps the most common genes and DNA. The sample yields 750,000 to 900,000 distinct CDR3 sequences; 46% were counted once. The ten most abundant clones make up 4.9% of the sample. Sequencing used blood. Receptor source: a girl between 10 and 17 years old with multiple sclerosis.

The J gene is TRBJ1-4, the V gene TRBV4-3; D remains unclear. Trimming cost V 0 bases and J 5 bases, with 13 bases left between them. This CDR3 region has 16 residues. The germline gives CDR1 LGHNA, CDR2 YSLEER. CDR3 loop: CASSQDVGRQNEKLFF. CDR3 nucleotide sequence: TGCGCCAGCAGCCAAGACGTCGGACGGCAAAATGAAAAACTGTTTTTT.

The chain couples TRBV9 to TRBJ2-3; a weak D match, TRBD2 (5 bases). Germline-derived CDR1 and CDR2 are SGDLS and YYNGEE. The CDR3 is 16 residues long. Trimming took off 4 bases at V and 4 bases at J, with 19 bases between the two ends. CDR3 loop: CASSPRVGNYADTQYF. As DNA, the CDR3 is TGTGCCAGCAGCCCCCGTGTCGGGAACTACGCAGATACGCAGTATTTT.

This clonotype came up a few times. The chain combines TRBV20-1 with TRBJ2-1; D not resolved. There are 16 residues in the CDR3. V gave up 0 bases and J gave up 0 bases, with 12 bases separating them. Germline CDR1 is DFQATT and CDR2 is SNEGSKA (reference sequence). In DNA form, the CDR3 reads TGCAGTGCTAGAGATCTGCGGCTACCCTCCTACAATGAGCAGTTCTTC. Amino acid sequence: CSARDLRLPSYNEQFF.

The chain uses TRBV24-1 and TRBJ2-2; D is ambiguous. V dropped 4 bases and J dropped 0 bases, with 5 bases sitting between them. From germline, CDR1 is KGHDR and CDR2 SFDVKD. The CDR3 covers 14 residues. The chain's CDR3 is CATSDMTNTGELFF. The CDR3 DNA sequence: TGTGCCACCAGTGACATGACGAACACCGGGGAGCTGTTTTTT.

V gene TRBV15 combines with J gene TRBJ2-3; D uncertain. Germline V gene data show CDR1 as LNHNV and CDR2 as YYDKDF (reference sequence). Deletions cut 0 bases from V and 4 bases from J, with 14 bases between. This CDR3 is built from 16 residues. The CDR3 DNA reads as TGTGCCACCAGCAGAGATCGAGTTCTAGGAGCAGATACGCAGTATTTT. Encoded protein: CATSRDRVLGADTQYF.

The table lists this clonotype with a count of one. The chain employs TRBV7-2 and TRBJ2-5, with 8 bases that match TRBD2. CDR1 is SGHTA and CDR2 is FQGNSA in the germline V gene. The CDR3 extends over 17 amino acids. With V trimmed by 0 bases and J by 2 bases, 8 bases remained unmatched. In nucleotides, the CDR3 is TGTGCCAGCAGCTTAGCGATCGGCGGGAGGTCACAAGAGACCCAGTACTTC. This translates into CASSLAIGGRSQETQYF.

This clonotype was detected only once. This rearrangement joins TRBV9 to TRBJ2-5; D gene unclear. The end of the DNA is better explained by TRBJ2-7, so the J call may be wrong. Germline values: CDR1 SGDLS, CDR2 YYNGEE. CDR3 length: 13 amino acids. DNA for the CDR3: TGTGCCAGCAGCATAACCGGACCAGACGAGCAGTACTTC. This translates into CASSITGPDEQYF.

The rearrangement links TRBV12-3 or TRBV12-4 to TRBJ2-1; TRBD2 matches at 10 bases. V trimming: 3 bases; J trimming: 8 bases; junction bases outside the gene matches: 13. The CDR3 length is 17 residues. In nucleotides, the CDR3 is TGTGCCAGCAGTTTCTCCCACAGCGGGAGGGCAGAACATGAGCAGTTCTTC. Translating gives CASSFSHSGRAEHEQFF.

This clonotype showed up just a few times. The V call is TRBV4-3, the J call TRBJ2-3; D call uncertain. Germline assignment: CDR1 LGHNA and CDR2 YSLEER. V lost 0 bases to trimming and J lost 3 bases, with 7 bases between them. The CDR3 length is 14 residues. CDR3 in amino acids: CASSQDWSTDTQYF. Written as DNA, the CDR3 is TGCGCCAGCAGCCAAGATTGGTCAACAGATACGCAGTATTTT.

Only one count was recorded for this clonotype. This chain connects TRBV7-9 to TRBJ1-5; perhaps TRBD1 as D (5 bases). This CDR3 is built from 14 residues. CDR1 and CDR2 (germline): SEHNR, FQNEAQ (reference sequence). V was clipped by 3 bases and J by 4 bases, with 10 bases between them. This chain's CDR3 is CASSLGERNQPQHF. In nucleotides, the CDR3 is TGTGCCAGCAGCTTGGGGGAGAGGAATCAGCCCCAGCATTTT.

The V call is TRBV7-2, the J call TRBJ2-3; TRBD2 aligns across 14 bases. CDR3 length equals 17 residues. V shed 5 bases and J 4 bases; nucleotides not matched to a gene: 8. CDR1 and CDR2 from the germline V gene are SGHTA and FQGNSA. CDR3 loop: CASSPGTSGRWSDTQYF. The DNA for the CDR3 is TGTGCCAGCAGCCCCGGGACTAGCGGGAGATGGTCAGATACGCAGTATTTT.

Only one count was recorded for this clonotype. The chain combines TRBV9 with TRBJ2-3, with D hard to call. The CDR3 is 17 residues long. Germline V CDR1 and CDR2: SGDLS, YYNGEE. V was cut by 4 bases and J by 2 bases, with 20 bases left in between. CDR3 nucleotides: TGTGCCAGCAGCCCATGGCCCGGGCCTCTCAACACAGATACGCAGTATTTT. Protein sequence: CASSPWPGPLNTDTQYF.

This clonotype was picked up a small number of times. The CDR3 nucleotides read TGTGCCAGCAGCTTAGTGTCGCGGGAGCTGTTTTTT. Protein sequence: CASSLVSRELFF. The V call is TRBV7-6, the J call TRBJ2-2; D gene uncertain. Between the trimmed V and J ends, which lost 1 base and 9 bases, there was a span of 6 bases. Germline CDR1 and CDR2: SGHVS and FNYEAQ. There are 12 residues in the CDR3.

CDR3 residues: CASSLRRTGEKLFF. CDR3 bases: TGTGCCAGCAGTTTAAGGCGGACGGGGGAAAAACTGTTTTTT. The V gene is TRBV12-3 or TRBV12-4, the J gene TRBJ1-4; D ambiguous. This CDR3 has 14 residues. V lost 2 bases and J 8 bases, leaving 12 bases between the germline ends.

The chain couples TRBV7-3 to TRBJ2-7; D call uncertain. Trimming shortened V by 4 bases and J by 6 bases, and 13 bases separated the two germline ends. Germline assignment: CDR1 SGHTA and CDR2 FQGTGA. The CDR3 totals 13 residues. The CDR3 sequence: CASSYGPPGEQYF. The CDR3 bases are TGTGCCAGCAGCTACGGCCCACCGGGCGAGCAGTACTTC.

The V and J genes are TRBV12-3 or TRBV12-4 and TRBJ2-7; D gene unclear. The CDR3 contains 14 residues. Trimming stripped 0 bases from V and 0 bases from J, with 6 bases between. The CDR3 loop is CASSLAVPSYEQYF. The CDR3 coding sequence is TGTGCCAGCAGTTTAGCGGTGCCCTCCTACGAGCAGTACTTC.

CDR3 sequence reads: CASTRQLLETQYF. The DNA for the CDR3 is TGTGCCAGCACAAGACAATTATTGGAGACCCAGTACTTC. V gene TRBV2 combines with J gene TRBJ2-5, with D uncertain. Per germline, CDR1 SNHLY and CDR2 FYNNEI. Deletions cut 7 bases from V and 5 bases from J, with 14 bases between. The CDR3 has 13 residues.

The chain is built from TRBV3-1 and TRBJ2-7; possibly TRBD2 for D (5 bases). Germline V gene data show CDR1 as LGHDT and CDR2 as YNNKEL (reference sequence). The CDR3 is made up of 17 amino acids. V lost 1 base to trimming and J lost 2 bases, with 18 bases between them. CDR3 loop: CASSQGFLERIAYEQYF. The CDR3 DNA reads as TGTGCCAGCAGCCAAGGATTTTTGGAGCGGATTGCCTACGAGCAGTACTTC.

A few counts support this clonotype. The gene calls are TRBV6-1 and TRBJ2-7; TRBD1 might be the D (5 bases). Germline lookup yields CDR1 MNHNS and CDR2 SASEGT. The CDR3 has 14 amino acids. The V gene lost 4 bases and the J gene lost 2 bases, with 12 bases spanning the gap. The CDR3, as DNA: TGTGCCAGCAGTGCGGGCCGGACAACCTACGAGCAGTACTTC. Protein: CASSAGRTTYEQYF.

J is TRBJ2-3 and V is TRBV7-9, with TRBD1 matching over 7 bases. The trim removed 0 bases at V and 5 bases at J, leaving 5 bases unmatched. The CDR3 contains 15 residues. Per the germline V gene, CDR1 is SEHNR and CDR2 is FQNEAQ (reference sequence). The CDR3 loop reads CASSLATGAGDTQYF. In DNA form, the CDR3 reads TGTGCCAGCAGCTTAGCTACAGGGGCGGGAGATACGCAGTATTTT.

The rearrangement joins TRBV5-1 to TRBJ2-3; D unresolved. The CDR3 is 15 amino acids. CDR1 and CDR2 from the germline V gene are SGHRS and YFSETQ. The V gene lost 1 base and the J gene lost 6 bases, with 15 bases spanning the gap. CDR3 sequence: CASSLRVPNRDTQYF. In nucleotides, the CDR3 is TGCGCCAGCAGCTTGAGGGTCCCGAATAGGGATACGCAGTATTTT.

CDR3 residues: CASSQGKGAGYSNQPQHF. The CDR3 DNA reads TGTGCCAGCAGCCAAGGAAAAGGGGCTGGGTATAGCAATCAGCCCCAGCATTTT. The chain joins TRBV3-1 to TRBJ1-5; maybe TRBD1 (5 bases). V lost 1 base and J 0 bases, leaving 16 bases between the germline ends. Germline CDR1 and CDR2: LGHDT and YNNKEL (reference sequence). The CDR3 loop spans 18 amino acids.